Each of the 13 T cell receptor beta chains below was sequenced from the same sample in a study of tumor and adjacent non-tumor tissue in lung cancer. TCRbeta libraries were built with three rounds of nested PCR, modified from ARM-PCR. TCRdb processed the multiplex PCR reads anew with MiXCR; each CDR3 protein has one entry. This table has some 71,000 distinct CDR3 sequences, roughly two thirds appearing once. The template was RNA from unsorted bulk tissue. The material sequenced was lung tumor tissue. These TCRs come from a woman aged 40 to 50 with non-small cell lung cancer.

Comments on this clonotype: A much larger clonotype is one base distant, so this may be a read error. The chain is built from TRBV10-3 and TRBJ2-1, with D possibly matching TRBD2 (6 bases). The CDR3 has 16 residues. The V end lost 11 bases, the J end lost 0 bases, and 20 bases lay between the germline ends. Germline CDR1 reads ENHRY; CDR2 reads SYGVKD. CDR3 bases: TGTGCCTCGTCCCCGGGAGACCAATGCTCCTACAATGAGCAGTTCTTC. This gives the protein CASSPGDQCSYNEQFF.

There are a few counts of this clonotype. At one end, the junction sequence differs from germline, possibly due to a read error. The rearrangement uses TRBV10-3 and TRBJ2-7, with D possibly matching TRBD1 (6 bases). CDR3 length: 13 residues. Germline CDR1 is ENHRY and CDR2 is SYGVKD. The CDR3 DNA reads TGCGTCATCACCCCCTCCGGGACACCTGAGCAGTACTTC. This sequence encodes CVITPSGTPEQYF.

Points on this clonotype: One end of the junction does not line up with germline, which may come from a read error. This chain uses TRBV13 with TRBJ2-7; 11 bases are a match to TRBD1. The CDR3 length is 15 residues. The germline V gene has CDR1 PRHDT and CDR2 FYEKMQ (reference sequence). The CDR3 region is CASSLIGTGGYEQYF. In DNA, the CDR3 is TGTGCCAGTAGCTTAATCGGGACAGGGGGCTACGAGCAGTACTTC.

Concerning this clonotype: A clone one base away is much larger, so this may be a read error. The rearrangement uses TRBV28 and TRBJ2-7; perhaps TRBD1 as D (5 bases). Trimming left V 10 bases short and J 1 base short, with 14 bases between. This CDR3 contains 13 residues. CDR1 and CDR2 from the germline V gene are MDHEN and SYDVKM. CDR3 DNA sequence: TGTGCCATCCGCGTCCAGGGTTCCTACGAGCAGTACTTC. This encodes CAIRVQGSYEQYF. The full variable domain, its missing parts supplied by reference TRBV28 and TRBJ2-7, is DVKVTQSSRYLVKRTGEKVFLECVQDMDHENMFWYRQDPGLGLRLIYFSYDVKMKEKGDIPEGYSVSREKKERFSLILESASTNQTSMYLCAIRVQGSYEQYFGPGTRLTVT.

About this clonotype itself: One end of the junction varies from germline; a read error may be responsible. The genes are TRBV12-5 and TRBJ2-5; no reliable D call. The CDR3 extends over 15 amino acids. Germline assignment: CDR1 LGHNT and CDR2 FRNRAP. The CDR3 DNA is TGTGCTAGTGGATTGGTACCCACGGGCCAAGAGACCCAGTACTTC. This translates into CASGLVPTGQETQYF.

This clonotype has at least ten counts. This sequence joins TRBV12-3 or TRBV12-4 and TRBJ2-5; 10 bases agree with TRBD2. V gave up 2 bases and J gave up 2 bases; unmatched junction bases: 5. The CDR3 extends over 16 amino acids. CDR3 protein: CASSLSFSGGQETQYF. The CDR3 DNA is TGTGCCAGCAGTTTATCTTTTAGCGGGGGGCAAGAGACCCAGTACTTC.

About this clonotype itself: Mismatch with germline at one junction end may stem from a read error. CDR3 sequence: CASSYPGLRGHIDTDTQYF. CDR3 bases: TGCGCTAGCAGTTACCCGGGACTACGTGGGCACATCGACACAGATACGCAGTATTTT. The V gene is TRBV4-1, the J gene TRBJ2-3, with 7 positions matching TRBD2. The CDR3 length is 19 residues. CDR1 is MGHRA and CDR2 is YSYEKL in the germline V gene.

A word on this clonotype: Compared with germline, one end of the junction differs, possibly owing to a read error. The chain joins TRBV29-1 to TRBJ1-1; D remains unclear. The germline V gene encodes CDR1 SQVTM and CDR2 ANQGSEA. This CDR3 is 12 amino acids long. CDR3 in DNA: TGCAGTGCTGGGCTCGGGAACATTGAAGCTTACTTT. Its translation: CSAGLGNIEAYF.

Of note for this clonotype: Without the conserved terminal phenylalanine or tryptophan, this CDR3 likely stems from a read error. The DNA is left out, because the CDR3 cannot be placed on it with certainty; the CDR3 is given as TCRdb lists it. This chain links TRBV11-2 with TRBJ2-1. Ends included, the CDR3 has 13 residues. Germline-derived CDR1 and CDR2 are SGHAT and FQNNGV. The CDR3 spells CASGSDAGDEHFV.

This chain uses TRBV6-5 with TRBJ1-1; weak D call: TRBD1 (5 bases). CDR1 and CDR2 from the germline V gene are MNHEY and SVGAGI. CDR3 length equals 11 residues. CDR3 region: CANSQGLRAFF. The CDR3 DNA reads as TGTGCTAACAGCCAGGGCCTACGAGCTTTCTTT.

Here the CDR3 reads CARRCQAWDEQYF. For the CDR3, the DNA is TGTGCCAGGAGGTGTCAGGCTTGGGACGAGCAGTACTTC. The rearrangement links TRBV6-5 to TRBJ2-7, with D unclear. Germline loops: CDR1 MNHEY, CDR2 SVGAGI. The CDR3 is 13 residues long. V gave up 9 bases and J gave up 5 bases, with 17 bases separating them.

Concerning this clonotype itself: At one of its ends the junction is not consistent with the germline gene, which may arise from a read error. V usage is TRBV6-1 and J usage is TRBJ1-2; D gene ambiguous. The CDR3 sequence is 13 residues long. Germline loops: CDR1 MNHNS, CDR2 SASEGT. CDR3 sequence reads: CASIEQTNYGYTF. The DNA for the CDR3 is TGTGCTAGCATTGAGCAGACTAACTATGGCTACACCTTC.

This clonotype was seen many times. Being one base from a much bigger clone, this may be a read error. The chain carries TRBV11-3 and TRBJ2-1; 10 nucleotides agree with TRBD2. Germline V gene sequence: CDR1 SGHNT, CDR2 YENEEA. This CDR3 spans 17 amino acids. The CDR3 here is CASSPQNLAGVDNGQFF. The CDR3 DNA is TGTGCCAGCAGCCCGCAAAATCTAGCGGGGGTTGACAATGGGCAGTTCTTC.